A selection of T cell receptor beta chains follows, all from one sample in a study of blood T cell repertoires in COVID-19. TCRdb's copy holds only in-frame clones and misses some; the assay was immunoSEQ multiplex PCR. The sample carries around 250,000 clones, approximately 90% recorded once. The sequencing input was peripheral blood. These receptors originate from a man younger than 35 with active or convalescent COVID-19. Each CDR3 is given with its conserved first and last residue. The D gene is left open where the match is weak. Expanded clones get a size class; other rows say once, few or many, or leave the size out.

clone_size	v_call	d_call	j_call	cdr3_aa	cdr3_nt
.	TRBV5-1	.	TRBJ2-5	CASSLFAETQYF	TGCGCCAGCAGCTTGTTCGCGGAGACCCAGTACTTC
few	TRBV6-6	TRBD1	TRBJ1-5	CASSRDRERSNQPQHF	TGTGCCAGCAGCAGGGACAGGGAACGTAGCAATCAGCCCCAGCATTTT
.	TRBV18	.	TRBJ1-2	CASSPAQGSHGYTF	TGTGCCAGCTCACCGGCTCAGGGATCGCATGGCTACACCTTC
.	TRBV7-9	.	TRBJ2-7	CASKKPQGGEQYF	TGTGCCAGCAAAAAACCCCAGGGTGGTGAGCAGTACTTC
once	TRBV5-1	.	TRBJ1-4	CASSLSGDEKLFF	TGCGCCAGCAGCTTGTCAGGGGATGAAAAACTGTTTTTT
.	TRBV12-5	TRBD1	TRBJ1-5	CASGGDSSSHQPQHF	TGTGCTAGTGGGGGGGACAGCAGTTCCCATCAGCCCCAGCATTTT
.	TRBV28	.	TRBJ1-3	CASRHVSGNTIYF	TGTGCCAGCAGACACGTCTCTGGAAACACCATATATTTT
.	TRBV2	TRBD1	TRBJ2-7	CASSAGTGGLYEQYF	TGTGCCAGCAGTGCCGGGACAGGGGGGCTCTACGAGCAGTACTTC
.	TRBV15	TRBD1	TRBJ2-1	CATSIRTGVDEQFF	TGTGCCACCAGCATCAGGACAGGGGTGGATGAGCAGTTCTTC
.	TRBV24-1	.	TRBJ2-5	CATSDCQRRPQETQYF	TGTGCCACCAGTGATTGCCAACGGCGGCCACAAGAGACCCAGTACTTC
.	TRBV10-3	.	TRBJ2-3	CAISVGVPADTQYF	TGTGCCATCAGTGTCGGTGTTCCCGCAGATACGCAGTATTTT
.	TRBV2	TRBD1	TRBJ2-1	CASSERRQGFNEQFF	TGTGCCAGCAGTGAAAGGAGACAGGGCTTCAATGAGCAGTTCTTC
.	TRBV5-1	.	TRBJ2-5	CASSLAEGRGETQYF	TGCGCCAGCAGCTTGGCCGAGGGCAGAGGAGAGACCCAGTACTTC
once	TRBV6-5	TRBD2	TRBJ2-1	CATGTSGENEQFF	TGTGCCACAGGGACTAGCGGGGAGAATGAGCAGTTCTTC
.	TRBV3-1/TRBV3-2	.	TRBJ2-7	CASSQGPDNSYEQYF	TGTGCCAGCAGCCAAGGCCCCGACAACTCCTACGAGCAGTACTTC
.	TRBV7-3	TRBD1	TRBJ2-2	CASSSFTAGGTGELFF	TGTGCCAGCAGCTCATTCACGGCAGGGGGAACCGGGGAGCTGTTTTTT
.	TRBV30	.	TRBJ1-4	CACQTGSINEKLFF	TGTGCCTGTCAGACAGGCTCAATAAATGAAAAACTGTTTTTT
.	TRBV7-9	.	TRBJ2-6	CASSPPNSISGANVLTF	TGTGCCAGCAGCCCTCCGAACTCCATCTCTGGGGCCAACGTCCTGACTTTC
.	TRBV4-1	.	TRBJ1-1	CASSHIHPRVRRDTEAFF	TGCGCCAGCAGCCACATACACCCCCGGGTCCGCAGGGACACTGAAGCTTTCTTT
.	TRBV28	TRBD2	TRBJ2-7	CASSYGTSGGYHEQYF	TGTGCCAGCAGTTATGGGACTAGCGGGGGGTACCACGAGCAGTACTTC
few	TRBV30	.	TRBJ2-2	CAWSSETGELFF	TGTGCCTGGAGTTCTGAGACCGGGGAGCTGTTTTTT
.	TRBV6-5	TRBD1	TRBJ1-1	CASSSPGTGESFF	TGTGCCAGCAGTTCGCCCGGGACAGGGGAATCTTTCTTT
.	TRBV24-1	TRBD2	TRBJ2-5	CATSVPSGKGEETQYF	TGTGCCACCAGTGTTCCTAGCGGAAAAGGCGAAGAGACCCAGTACTTC
.	TRBV6-2/TRBV6-3	.	TRBJ1-6	CASSYSIQRQSPLHF	TGTGCCAGCAGTTACTCGATACAGCGGCAATCACCCCTCCACTTT
.	TRBV7-9	.	TRBJ2-7	CASSTSSYEQYF	TGTGCCAGCAGTACTAGCTCCTACGAGCAGTACTTC
.	TRBV5-1	.	TRBJ1-1	CASSLAGSAEAFF	TGCGCCAGCAGCTTGGCGGGGTCCGCTGAAGCTTTCTTT
.	TRBV5-1	.	TRBJ2-3	CASSLASPDTQYF	TGCGCCAGCAGCTTGGCTAGCCCAGATACGCAGTATTTT
.	TRBV28	.	TRBJ1-6	CASSLVALIALHF	TGTGCCAGCAGTTTAGTCGCCCTAATAGCCCTCCACTTT
.	TRBV5-4	TRBD1	TRBJ2-1	CASSMGQGGNEQFF	TGTGCCAGCAGCATGGGACAGGGAGGCAATGAGCAGTTCTTC
once	TRBV12-2	.	TRBJ1-3	CASRLHRSRGNTIYF	TGTGCAAGTCGCTTGCACCGTTCTAGAGGAAACACCATATATTTT
.	TRBV6-6	TRBD1	TRBJ2-3	CATRPGQGTDTQYF	TGTGCCACCAGACCGGGACAGGGCACAGATACGCAGTATTTT
.	TRBV5-1	.	TRBJ1-1	CASSLAGVGDTEAFF	TGCGCCAGCAGCTTGGCAGGGGTGGGGGACACTGAAGCTTTCTTT
.	TRBV27	TRBD2	TRBJ2-1	CASRVAGNNEQFF	TGTGCCAGCAGGGTAGCGGGGAACAATGAGCAGTTCTTC
.	TRBV6-5	TRBD1	TRBJ1-5	CASRGTGAHNQPQHF	TGTGCCAGCAGAGGTACAGGGGCCCACAATCAGCCCCAGCATTTT
.	TRBV24-1	TRBD2	TRBJ2-2	CATSDLLGLAGTGELFF	TGTGCCACCAGTGATTTGTTGGGACTAGCGGGCACCGGGGAGCTGTTTTTT
.	TRBV28	.	TRBJ1-4	CASSLGGRDEKLFF	TGTGCCAGCAGTTTAGGAGGGAGGGACGAAAAACTGTTTTTT